A single sample is the source of the 29 T cell receptor beta chains below, sequenced in a study of Ad26.COV2.S vaccination and SARS-CoV-2 variants. Using immunoSEQ multiplex PCR, the repertoire was profiled, and TCRdb retains in-frame clones only, with some absent. Among hundreds of thousands of clones listed, 80% to 90% were seen once. Specified treatment: about 20 received Ad26.COV2.S at low or high dose, single or two shots; about 5 received placebo; per-sample allocation not given. Day 63 after the first vaccine or placebo injection was the time point for sampling. Sequences were derived from peripheral blood, sampled in a trial of Ad26.COV2.S vaccine versus placebo. Source of these receptors: a person between 18 and 60 years old who received the Ad26.COV2.S COVID-19 vaccine or a placebo.

This rearrangement joins TRBV7-8 to TRBJ2-3; a weak D match, TRBD2 (7 bases). V was shortened by 1 base and J by 5 bases, with 13 bases between the two germline ends. Germline assignment: CDR1 SGHVS and CDR2 FQNEAQ. The CDR3 runs to 15 residues. CDR3 sequence: CASSLVGGAKDTQYF. DNA of the CDR3: TGTGCCAGCAGCTTAGTGGGGGGGGCAAAAGATACGCAGTATTTT.

The chain employs TRBV12-3 or TRBV12-4 and TRBJ1-2; possible D gene TRBD1, 6 bases. The CDR3 is 13 amino acids. V lost 6 bases and J 2 bases, leaving 10 bases between the germline ends. CDR3 region: CASRGDINYGYTF. The CDR3 DNA follows: TGTGCCAGCAGGGGGGACATAAACTATGGCTACACCTTC.

The chain uses TRBV5-4 and TRBJ1-3; D is unresolved. V was pared by 3 bases and J by 0 bases, with 7 bases between. The V gene's germline CDR1 is SGHNT and CDR2 YYREEE (reference sequence). This CDR3 comprises 14 residues. DNA of the CDR3: TGTGCCAGCAGCTATGGAAACTCTGGAAACACCATATATTTT. Translation gives CASSYGNSGNTIYF.

V is TRBV18 and J is TRBJ2-7, with 8 bases lining up with TRBD1. CDR3 length: 16 amino acids. V lost 1 base and J lost 7; bases outside the gene matches: 12. CDR1 and CDR2 from the germline V gene are KGHSH and LQKENI. CDR3 nucleotide sequence: TGTGCCAGCTCACCACGGGTCAGGGGGCGCGTTGGAGAGCAGTACTTC. This encodes CASSPRVRGRVGEQYF.

The V and J genes are TRBV6-2 or TRBV6-3 and TRBJ1-5; 7 bases agree with TRBD1. V shed 0 bases, J shed 6 bases, and the junction held 5 bases outside the gene matches. The CDR3 has 15 amino acids. CDR1 is MNHEY and CDR2 is SVGEGT in the germline V gene. The CDR3 DNA is TGTGCCAGCAGTTACTCCGGCCAGGGGGGTCAGCCCCAGCATTTT. Protein product: CASSYSGQGGQPQHF.

The rearrangement links TRBV2 to TRBJ1-2; 10 bases agree with TRBD1. The CDR3 has 14 amino acids. Trimming removed 5 bases from V and 7 bases from J; junction bases left unmatched: 7. Germline CDR1 reads SNHLY; CDR2 reads FYNNEI. CDR3 loop: CASSTEGTGVGYTF. The CDR3 region has the DNA TGTGCCAGCAGTACTGAAGGGACAGGGGTTGGCTACACCTTC.

This sequence joins TRBV5-4 and TRBJ1-6; possibly TRBD1 for D (6 bases). Looked up from germline, CDR1 is SGHNT and CDR2 is YYREEE (reference sequence). V dropped 4 bases and J dropped 7 bases, with 18 bases sitting between them. The CDR3 is 16 residues long. The CDR3, as DNA: TGTGCCAGCAGCGGCGTAACAGGGAGTCGCAATTCACCCCTCCACTTT. It yields the protein CASSGVTGSRNSPLHF. Variable domain in full (rest from reference TRBV5-4 and TRBJ1-6): ETGVTQSPTHLIKTRGQQVTLRCSSQSGHNTVSWYQQALGQGPQFIFQYYREEENGRGNFPPRFSGLQFPNYSSELNVNALELDDSALYLCASSGVTGSRNSPLHFGNGTRLTVT.

This sequence joins TRBV11-1 and TRBJ2-6; D may be TRBD2 (6 bases). V lost 5 bases to trimming and J lost 0 bases, with 8 bases between them. CDR1 SGHAT and CDR2 FQDESV come from the germline V gene (reference sequence). This CDR3 is 15 amino acids long. The CDR3 DNA sequence: TGTGCCAGCAGCCCGGGGGACTCTGGGGCCAACGTCCTGACTTTC. Translated, it gives CASSPGDSGANVLTF.

The chain is built from TRBV6-1 and TRBJ1-6; D remains ambiguous. From germline, CDR1 is MNHNS and CDR2 SASEGT. The CDR3 runs to 14 residues. V was pared by 0 bases and J by 11 bases, with 11 bases between. In DNA, the CDR3 is TGTGCCAGCAGTGAAGCACAGCCCCCTCCACCCCTCCACTTT. Protein product: CASSEAQPPPPLHF.

The CDR3 region has the DNA TGTGCCAGCAGCACTTGGGACGGGTCCTACGAGCAGTACTTC. Translating gives CASSTWDGSYEQYF. The chain is built from TRBV5-8 and TRBJ2-7; D assignment may be TRBD1 or TRBD2 (5 bases each). Trimming cost V 4 bases and J 1 base, with 12 bases left between them. The germline V gene has CDR1 SGHTS and CDR2 YDEGEE. CDR3 length: 14 residues.

The table lists this clone with a count of one. The rearrangement joins TRBV4-1 to TRBJ1-1, with 7 bases aligning to TRBD1. Germline CDR1 MGHRA, CDR2 YSYEKL. The junction had 11 bases not matched to a gene; V was cut back by 4 bases and J by 0 bases. The CDR3 consists of 17 residues. CDR3 residues: CASSLTFRDRVNTEAFF. The CDR3 DNA sequence: TGCGCCAGCAGCCTCACATTCAGAGACAGGGTGAACACTGAAGCTTTCTTT.

The chain joins TRBV11-3 to TRBJ2-7; TRBD1 aligns across 7 bases. Trimming at V came to 4 bases and at J to 6 bases, leaving 6 bases not matched to a gene. Germline CDR1 and CDR2: SGHNT and YENEEA. This CDR3 is built from 13 residues. The CDR3 coding sequence is TGTGCCAGCAGCTACCGGGACAGCTCCGAGCAGTACTTC. As protein: CASSYRDSSEQYF.

This chain connects TRBV29-1 to TRBJ1-1, with D hard to call. Germline CDR1 is SQVTM and CDR2 is ANQGSEA. There are 13 residues in the CDR3. V gave up 1 base and J gave up 11 bases, with 17 bases separating them. This CDR3 is CSVEAATRAAAFF. The CDR3 coding sequence is TGCAGCGTTGAAGCCGCTACGCGGGCTGCGGCTTTCTTT.

V is TRBV5-1 and J is TRBJ1-1; D not certain. Trimming took 4 bases from V and 0 from J, leaving 16 bases between them. Germline values: CDR1 SGHRS, CDR2 YFSETQ. The CDR3 sequence is 16 residues long. The chain's CDR3 is CASSPGITVMNTEAFF. CDR3 nucleotide sequence: TGCGCCAGCAGCCCCGGAATTACAGTAATGAACACTGAAGCTTTCTTT.

The J gene is TRBJ1-1, the V gene TRBV5-1, with 8 bases aligning to TRBD1. Germline CDR1 reads SGHRS; CDR2 reads YFSETQ. With V trimmed by 4 bases and J by 6 bases, 8 bases remained unmatched. The CDR3 totals 14 residues. The CDR3 loop reads CASSPGQGLAEAFF. The CDR3 nucleotides read TGCGCCAGCAGCCCTGGACAGGGCCTCGCTGAAGCTTTCTTT.

This clone was counted between two and nine times. This chain joins TRBV19 and TRBJ1-2, with 9 bases matching TRBD1. V trimming: 5 bases; J trimming: 7 bases; junction bases outside the gene matches: 8. Germline V gene data show CDR1 as LNHDA and CDR2 as SQIVND (reference sequence). CDR3 length: 14 amino acids. CDR3 protein: CASSVDRGRGGYTF. CDR3 bases: TGTGCCAGTAGTGTGGACAGGGGCAGAGGTGGCTACACCTTC.

The chain combines TRBV4-1 with TRBJ1-5; D call uncertain. Trimming removed 4 bases from V and 11 bases from J, with 21 bases in between. The CDR3 runs to 15 residues. CDR1 is MGHRA, CDR2 YSYEKL, per germline. In nucleotides, the CDR3 is TGCGCCAGCAGCCCGTTGGTTGGCCCTCCTGAAGCCCAGCATTTT. Amino acid sequence: CASSPLVGPPEAQHF.

CDR3 nucleotide sequence: TGTGCTAGTGGTCCGGGGAACAGGGTGTCGGGTAGTGAAAAACTGTTTTTT. This sequence encodes CASGPGNRVSGSEKLFF. V is TRBV12-5 and J is TRBJ1-4, with a possible D match to TRBD1 (6 bases). The germline V and J ends were trimmed by 5 bases and 7 bases, with 23 bases remaining between them. Germline CDR1 is LGHNT and CDR2 is FRNRAP. The CDR3 runs 17 residues.

This clone was counted once. The chain links TRBV11-2 to TRBJ2-7; 8 bases line up with TRBD1. Per the germline V gene, CDR1 is SGHAT and CDR2 is FQNNGV. The CDR3 runs to 13 residues. V lost 7 bases and J lost 7; bases outside the gene matches: 9. The CDR3 is CASIADRAGEQYF. The CDR3 DNA reads as TGTGCCAGCATCGCGGACAGGGCGGGTGAGCAGTACTTC.

In its sample, this clone was seen once. This chain connects TRBV18 to TRBJ2-5; D remains ambiguous. CDR1 KGHSH and CDR2 LQKENI come from the germline V gene. This CDR3 has 14 residues. V lost 2 bases, J lost 1 base, and 8 bases lay in between. For the CDR3, the DNA is TGTGCCAGCTCACCAGTGGCCAGCCAAGAGACCCAGTACTTC. Translated: CASSPVASQETQYF.

This sequence joins TRBV11-1 and TRBJ2-1; D is unclear. Germline V gene lookup returns CDR1 SGHAT and CDR2 FQDESV (reference sequence). The CDR3 totals 13 residues. Trimming took off 5 bases at V and 3 bases at J, with 8 bases between the two ends. DNA of the CDR3: TGTGCCAGCAGCCACCCCAGCTACAATGAGCAGTTCTTC. Its translation is CASSHPSYNEQFF.

The J gene is TRBJ2-4, the V gene TRBV29-1; possibly TRBD1 for D (6 bases). CDR3 size: 14 residues. Germline assignment: CDR1 SQVTM and CDR2 ANQGSEA. Trimming removed 7 bases at V and 0 bases at J, with 13 bases between. The CDR3 nucleotides are TGCAGCGCACAGGGTAGTCAAGCCAAAAACATTCAGTACTTC. It translates to CSAQGSQAKNIQYF.

The V gene is TRBV6-5, the J gene TRBJ1-1, with D possibly TRBD1 on 5 matching bases. Germline-derived CDR1 and CDR2 are MNHEY and SVGAGI. The CDR3 loop spans 13 amino acids. V lost 2 bases, J lost 4 bases, and 8 bases lay in between. CDR3 sequence (DNA): TGTGCCAGCAGTTACGTGGGGGGCACTGAAGCTTTCTTT. Its protein is CASSYVGGTEAFF.

On this clone: This CDR3 is also generated by other DNA sequences in the sample. The chain recombines TRBV9 with TRBJ2-3; 12 bases are a match to TRBD2. Germline V gives CDR1 SGDLS, CDR2 YYNGEE. V dropped 3 bases and J dropped 0; count of bases not matched to a gene: 2. The CDR3 extends over 16 amino acids. This chain's CDR3 is CASSALAGGSTDTQYF. The CDR3 DNA reads as TGTGCCAGCAGCGCCCTAGCGGGGGGGAGCACAGATACGCAGTATTTT.

This rearrangement joins TRBV3-1 (or the pseudogene TRBV3-2) to TRBJ1-6, with D possibly matching TRBD1 (5 bases). CDR1 is LGHDT, CDR2 YNNKEL, per germline (reference sequence). This CDR3 spans 15 amino acids. V gave up 0 bases and J gave up 10 bases, with 13 bases separating them. The CDR3 DNA follows: TGTGCCAGCAGCCAAGAGCGGTTGAGGGGCTCACCCCTCCACTTT. Translating it yields CASSQERLRGSPLHF.

J is TRBJ2-5 and V is TRBV7-6; the match to TRBD2 covers 8 bases. Trimming cost V 5 bases and J 5 bases; bases outside gene matches: 13. Per germline, CDR1 SGHVS and CDR2 FNYEAQ. This CDR3 has 16 amino acids. The CDR3 protein is CASSIDRGGLGETQYF. The CDR3 nucleotides are TGTGCCAGCAGCATCGATCGGGGGGGCCTGGGTGAGACCCAGTACTTC.

The sample holds one count of this clone. The chain carries TRBV27 and TRBJ1-1; possible D gene TRBD1, 5 bases. Deletions cut 8 bases from V and 3 bases from J, with 13 bases between. The CDR3 loop spans 13 amino acids. CDR1 and CDR2 (germline): MNHEY, SMNVEV (reference sequence). The CDR3: CASRGLGDTEAFF. The CDR3 region has the DNA TGTGCCAGCCGAGGACTGGGGGACACTGAAGCTTTCTTT.

V is TRBV27 and J is TRBJ1-2; TRBD1 might be the D (6 bases). The CDR3 loop spans 15 amino acids. The germline V gene has CDR1 MNHEY and CDR2 SMNVEV (reference sequence). With 4 bases removed from V and 2 bases from J, the gap between germline ends came to 14 bases. CDR3 region: CASSSFSTGNYGYTF. The CDR3 coding sequence is TGTGCCAGCAGTTCATTCTCGACAGGCAACTATGGCTACACCTTC.

This CDR3 is CASSSQGSYGYTF. DNA for the CDR3: TGTGCCAGCAGTTCACAGGGGTCCTATGGCTACACCTTC. The genes are TRBV27 and TRBJ1-2; 7 nucleotides match TRBD1. The V segment lost 4 bases and the J segment 4 bases; nucleotides outside the gene matches: 3. CDR1 and CDR2 (germline): MNHEY, SMNVEV (reference sequence). This CDR3 contains 13 residues.